This TCR beta chain was obtained from a study of blood T cell repertoires in COVID-19. Across the study: Sample material is recorded as cDNA or gDNA derived from T cells, B-cell-depleted T cells, or PBMCs.

Deletions cut 1 base from V and 2 bases from J, with 8 bases between. Germline values: CDR1 LGHDT, CDR2 YNNKEL (reference sequence). This CDR3 contains 14 residues. Sequencing was performed with immunoSEQ multiplex PCR; in TCRdb, only in-frame clones are kept and a portion is missing. The sample shows around 230,000 clones, about 86% of them seen only once. The sequencing input was peripheral blood. The receptor's source is a woman in her forties or fifties with acute or convalescent COVID-19. This rearrangement joins TRBV3-1 (or the pseudogene TRBV3-2) to TRBJ1-2; tentative D call: TRBD1 (5 bases). The CDR3 is CASSQGWTNYGYTF. In DNA, the CDR3 is TGTGCCAGCAGCCAAGGGTGGACAAACTATGGCTACACCTTC.